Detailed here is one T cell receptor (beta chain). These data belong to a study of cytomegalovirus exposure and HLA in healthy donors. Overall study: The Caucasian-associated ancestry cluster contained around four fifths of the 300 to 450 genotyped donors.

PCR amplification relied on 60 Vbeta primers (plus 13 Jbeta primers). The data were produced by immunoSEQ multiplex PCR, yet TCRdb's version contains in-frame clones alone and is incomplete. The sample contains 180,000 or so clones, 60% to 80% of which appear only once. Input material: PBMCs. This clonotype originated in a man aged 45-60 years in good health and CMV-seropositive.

CDR3 nucleotide sequence: TGTGCCAGCTTACCTGAGCGGGGGGGTTACAATGAGCAGTTCTTC. Protein sequence: CASLPERGGYNEQFF. J is TRBJ2-1 and V is TRBV18, with 10 bases aligning to TRBD2. Germline V CDR1 and CDR2: KGHSH, LQKENI. The V gene end was trimmed by 7 bases and the J gene end by 4 bases; junction bases not matched to a gene: 7. The CDR3 contains 15 residues.